The entry below gives a single TCR beta chain sequence along with its context. The antigen remains unidentified. The donors were healthy bone marrow donors. These data originate in a study of cytomegalovirus exposure and HLA in healthy donors. Study-wide results and limits: Several of the most significant clusters appeared, in a later analysis, to be linked to common viral pathogens. The CMV antigen specificity of a few CMV-associated chains was confirmed through in vitro analysis. It was approximately 160 TCR beta chains that were listed as cytomegalovirus-associated.

The PCR had 60 Vbeta and 13 Jbeta primers. TCRdb keeps only in-frame clones here, not all; method: immunoSEQ multiplex PCR. The sample has roughly 290,000 clones, approximately 80% seen once. CDR1 is SGHTA, CDR2 FQGNSA, per germline. CDR3 length equals 16 residues. V was clipped by 1 base and J by 6 bases; unmatched bases: 7. Sequenced: PBMCs. The chain couples TRBV7-2 to TRBJ2-3; 10 bases fit TRBD2. The sequence was collected from a girl aged 2-15 years in good health and CMV-seronegative. DNA for the CDR3: TGTGCCAGCAGCTTAGGAGGAGCGGGGGGGCGGGATACGCAGTATTTT. Its translation: CASSLGGAGGRDTQYF. The whole variable domain, filled in from reference TRBV7-2 and TRBJ2-3, reads GAGVSQSPSNKVTEKGKDVELRCDPISGHTALYWYRQSLGQGLEFLIYFQGNSAPDKSGLPSDRFSAERTGGSVSTLTIQRTQQEDSAVYLCASSLGGAGGRDTQYFGPGTRLTVL.